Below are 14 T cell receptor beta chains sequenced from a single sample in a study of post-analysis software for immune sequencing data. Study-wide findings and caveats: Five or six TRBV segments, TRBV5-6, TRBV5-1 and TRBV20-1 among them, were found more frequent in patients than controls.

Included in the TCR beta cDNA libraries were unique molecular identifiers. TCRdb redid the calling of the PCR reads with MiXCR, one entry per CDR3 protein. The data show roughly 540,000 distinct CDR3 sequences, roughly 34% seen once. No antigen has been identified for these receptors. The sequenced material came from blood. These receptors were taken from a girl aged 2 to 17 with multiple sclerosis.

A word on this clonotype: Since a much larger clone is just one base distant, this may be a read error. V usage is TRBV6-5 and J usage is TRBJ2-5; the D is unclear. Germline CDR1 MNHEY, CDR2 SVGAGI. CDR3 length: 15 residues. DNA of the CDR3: TGTGCCAGCAATTACTCGGGCAGCCACAGTGAGACCCAGTACTTC. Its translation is CASNYSGSHSETQYF.

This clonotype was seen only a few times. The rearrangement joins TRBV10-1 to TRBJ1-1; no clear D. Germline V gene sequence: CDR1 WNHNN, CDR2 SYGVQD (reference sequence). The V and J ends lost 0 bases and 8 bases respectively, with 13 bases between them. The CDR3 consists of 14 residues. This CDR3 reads CASSESKYGREAFF. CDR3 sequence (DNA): TGCGCCAGCAGTGAGTCTAAGTATGGACGGGAAGCTTTCTTT.

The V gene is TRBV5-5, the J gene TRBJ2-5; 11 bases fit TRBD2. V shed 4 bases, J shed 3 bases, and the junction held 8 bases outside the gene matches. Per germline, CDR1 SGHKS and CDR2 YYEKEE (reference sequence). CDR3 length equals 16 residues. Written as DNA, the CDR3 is TGTGCCAGCAGCGTCGGCCTAGCGGGGGGAAAAGAGACCCAGTACTTC. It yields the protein CASSVGLAGGKETQYF.

The chain's CDR3 is CASSYYLAANYGYTF. The CDR3 DNA follows: TGTGCCAGCAGCTACTACCTCGCAGCCAACTATGGCTACACCTTC. V usage is TRBV3-1 and J usage is TRBJ1-2; no clear D. Per the germline V gene, CDR1 is LGHDT and CDR2 is YNNKEL (reference sequence). Trimming removed 5 bases at V and 2 bases at J, with 15 bases between. The CDR3 covers 15 residues.

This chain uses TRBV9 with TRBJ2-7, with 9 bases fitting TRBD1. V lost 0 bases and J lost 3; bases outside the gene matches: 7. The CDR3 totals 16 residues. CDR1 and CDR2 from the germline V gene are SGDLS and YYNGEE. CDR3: CASSVAPTGGIYEQYF. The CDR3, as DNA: TGTGCCAGCAGCGTAGCCCCCACAGGGGGCATCTACGAGCAGTACTTC.

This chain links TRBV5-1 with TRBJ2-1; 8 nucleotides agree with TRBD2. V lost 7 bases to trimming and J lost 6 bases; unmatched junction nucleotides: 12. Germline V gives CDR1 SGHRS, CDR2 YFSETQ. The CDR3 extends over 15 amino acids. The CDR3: CASGNRGGRGNEQFF. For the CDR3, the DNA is TGCGCCAGCGGGAACCGCGGGGGGCGGGGCAATGAGCAGTTCTTC.

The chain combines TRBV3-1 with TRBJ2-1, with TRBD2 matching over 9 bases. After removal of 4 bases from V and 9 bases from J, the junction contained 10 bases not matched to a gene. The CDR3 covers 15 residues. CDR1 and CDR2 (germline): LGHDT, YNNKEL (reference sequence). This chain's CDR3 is CASSPTSLAGSEQFF. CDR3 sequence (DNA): TGTGCCAGCAGCCCCACCTCGCTAGCGGGGAGTGAGCAGTTCTTC.

The CDR3 region is CASSLVDSLNLYSGNTIYF. For the CDR3, the DNA is TGTGCCAGCAGCCTAGTGGACAGCCTTAACCTTTACTCTGGAAACACCATATATTTT. This rearrangement joins TRBV7-6 to TRBJ1-3; D perhaps matches TRBD1 (6 bases). Germline V CDR1 and CDR2: SGHVS, FNYEAQ. The CDR3 is 19 residues long. V was trimmed by 5 bases and J by 0 bases, leaving 23 bases between them.

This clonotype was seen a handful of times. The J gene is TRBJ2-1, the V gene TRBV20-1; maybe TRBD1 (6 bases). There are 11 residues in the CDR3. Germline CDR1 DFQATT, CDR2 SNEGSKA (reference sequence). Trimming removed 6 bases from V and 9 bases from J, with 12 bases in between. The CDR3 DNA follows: TGCAGTGCGACTAACAGGGCTGAGCAGTTCTTC. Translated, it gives CSATNRAEQFF.

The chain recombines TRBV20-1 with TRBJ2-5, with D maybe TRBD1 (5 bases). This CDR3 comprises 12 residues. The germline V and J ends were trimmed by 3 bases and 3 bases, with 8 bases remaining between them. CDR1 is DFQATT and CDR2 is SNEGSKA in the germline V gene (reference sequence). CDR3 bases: TGCAGTGCTAGTATCAGGGAAGAGACCCAGTACTTC. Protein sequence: CSASIREETQYF.

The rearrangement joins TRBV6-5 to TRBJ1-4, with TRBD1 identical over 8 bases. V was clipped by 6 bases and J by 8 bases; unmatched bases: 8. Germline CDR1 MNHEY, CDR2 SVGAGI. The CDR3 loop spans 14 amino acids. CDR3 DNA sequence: TGTGCCAGCAGACAGGGGGGAATTCGAGAAAAACTGTTTTTT. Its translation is CASRQGGIREKLFF.

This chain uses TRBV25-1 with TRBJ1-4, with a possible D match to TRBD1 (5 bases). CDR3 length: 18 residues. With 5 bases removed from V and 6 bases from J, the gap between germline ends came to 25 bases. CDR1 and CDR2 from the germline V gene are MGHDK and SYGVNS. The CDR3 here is CASSRRLGPSVLDEKLFF. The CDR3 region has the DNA TGTGCCAGCAGTCGCAGGTTGGGGCCCTCGGTCTTGGATGAAAAACTGTTTTTT.

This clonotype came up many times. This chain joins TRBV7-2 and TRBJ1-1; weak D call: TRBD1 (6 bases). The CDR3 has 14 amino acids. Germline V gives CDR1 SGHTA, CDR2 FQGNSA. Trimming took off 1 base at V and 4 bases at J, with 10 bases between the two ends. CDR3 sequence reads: CASSLGGAGTEAFF. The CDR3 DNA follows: TGTGCCAGCAGCTTAGGGGGGGCGGGCACTGAAGCTTTCTTT.

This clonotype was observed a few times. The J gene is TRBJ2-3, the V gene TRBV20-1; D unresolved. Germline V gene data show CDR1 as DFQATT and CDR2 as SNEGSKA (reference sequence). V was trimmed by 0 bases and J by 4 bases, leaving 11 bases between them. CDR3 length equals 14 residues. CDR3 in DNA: TGCAGTGCTAGAGAAGGGTCCGTGGCAGATACGCAGTATTTT. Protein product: CSAREGSVADTQYF.